The 18 T cell receptor beta chains presented below share a single source sample, sequenced in a study of cytomegalovirus exposure and HLA in healthy donors. With 60 Vbeta and 13 Jbeta primers, the PCR was carried out. Assay: immunoSEQ multiplex PCR; the TCRdb copy retains only in-frame clones and omits some. The sample consists of under 200,000 clones, 70% to 85% of them appearing once. The sample consisted of PBMCs. The receptors here all came from a man aged 40-49 years in good health and CMV-seronegative.

This chain joins TRBV5-1 and TRBJ2-5, with D tentatively TRBD2 (7 bases). The CDR3 has 17 amino acids. The V end lost 6 bases, the J end lost 2 bases, and 23 bases lay between the germline ends. Germline CDR1 and CDR2: SGHRS and YFSETQ. The CDR3 reads CASKAIPRGGGQETQYF. As DNA, the CDR3 is TGCGCCAGCAAAGCTATACCTAGGGGAGGGGGACAAGAGACCCAGTACTTC.

This clone has more than one count but fewer than ten. The chain uses TRBV5-6 and TRBJ1-1; 8 bases are shared with TRBD1. Germline CDR1 and CDR2: SGHDT and YYEEEE. V was clipped by 4 bases and J by 9 bases; unmatched bases: 11. The CDR3 length is 14 residues. CDR3 residues: CASSPPGQVTKAFF. In DNA form, the CDR3 reads TGTGCCAGCAGCCCGCCGGGACAGGTTACTAAAGCTTTCTTT.

The rearrangement links TRBV6-6 to TRBJ1-5, with D perhaps matching TRBD1 (6 bases). CDR3 length: 13 residues. Germline V gene data show CDR1 as MNHNY and CDR2 as SVGAGI (reference sequence). The ends were cut back, 6 bases at V and 5 bases at J, with 11 bases in the middle. The CDR3 DNA is TGTGCCAGCAGGCAGGGGCGAGATCAGCCCCAGCATTTT. This sequence encodes CASRQGRDQPQHF.

This clone has a handful of counts. V and J are TRBV5-1 and TRBJ1-1; D may be TRBD1 (5 bases). Germline CDR1 is SGHRS and CDR2 is YFSETQ. The CDR3 sequence is 16 residues long. V lost 0 bases to trimming and J lost 4 bases, with 16 bases between them. CDR3 sequence: CASSLVAGLLGTEAFF. In DNA form, the CDR3 reads TGCGCCAGCAGCTTGGTGGCAGGGCTATTAGGCACTGAAGCTTTCTTT.

Concerning this clone: One end of the junction does not line up with germline, which may come from a read error. The chain recombines TRBV19 with TRBJ2-6, with 7 bases identical to TRBD1. CDR1 is LNHDA, CDR2 SQIVND, per germline (reference sequence). This CDR3 has 15 amino acids. CDR3 protein: CASNNRGSGANGLTF. The CDR3 DNA sequence: TGTGCCAGTAATAACAGGGGTTCTGGGGCCAACGGCCTGACTTTC.

This clone showed up just once. The V and J genes are TRBV2 and TRBJ2-7, with a possible D match to TRBD2 (6 bases). Germline CDR1 and CDR2: SNHLY and FYNNEI. The V end was cut by 4 bases, the J end by 4 bases, with 17 bases between. This CDR3 is 15 amino acids long. The CDR3 spells CASSAASRSGYEQYF. The CDR3 DNA is TGTGCCAGCAGTGCGGCTAGCCGGAGCGGGTACGAGCAGTACTTC.

The chain couples TRBV6-1 to TRBJ2-7; 7 bases align to TRBD1. CDR3 length: 14 amino acids. The V segment lost 5 bases and the J segment 4 bases; nucleotides outside the gene matches: 8. Germline lookup yields CDR1 MNHNS and CDR2 SASEGT. The CDR3 bases are TGTGCCAGCAGTCGGGACAGCTCGGGGTACGAGCAGTACTTC. It codes for CASSRDSSGYEQYF.

The V and J genes are TRBV7-9 and TRBJ1-5, with D uncertain. The V gene lost 11 bases and the J gene lost 5 bases, with 13 bases spanning the gap. Germline V gene sequence: CDR1 SEHNR, CDR2 FQNEAQ (reference sequence). The CDR3 runs to 12 residues. The CDR3 DNA reads as TGTGCCGGCCGGACTGATGATCAGCCCCAGCATTTT. Its protein product is CAGRTDDQPQHF.

The chain carries TRBV6-6 and TRBJ2-7, with D possibly matching TRBD1 (6 bases). V lost 0 bases to trimming and J lost 0 bases, with 12 bases between them. The CDR3 consists of 16 residues. The germline V gene encodes CDR1 MNHNY and CDR2 SVGAGI (reference sequence). In DNA, the CDR3 is TGTGCCAGCAGTTACTCACCTCGGGACAACTCCTACGAGCAGTACTTC. It yields the protein CASSYSPRDNSYEQYF.

The chain couples TRBV4-1 to TRBJ2-7; D might be TRBD1 (5 bases). Germline CDR1 and CDR2: MGHRA and YSYEKL. This CDR3 spans 14 amino acids. V gave up 4 bases and J gave up 4 bases, with 14 bases separating them. CDR3 residues: CASSLEPGSYEQYF. CDR3 DNA: TGCGCCAGCAGCCTAGAGCCAGGGTCGTACGAGCAGTACTTC.

The chain is built from TRBV4-1 and TRBJ1-1; TRBD1 might be the D (6 bases). Germline-derived CDR1 and CDR2 are MGHRA and YSYEKL. This CDR3 contains 13 residues. The V end lost 0 bases, the J end lost 9 bases, and 11 bases lay between the germline ends. CDR3: CASSQEGGHKAFF. The CDR3 nucleotides read TGCGCCAGCAGCCAAGAGGGGGGGCATAAAGCTTTCTTT.

With regard to this clone: Additional DNA sequences in this sample encode the identical CDR3. This chain connects TRBV30 to TRBJ2-5, with TRBD2 identical over 7 bases. CDR3 length: 13 residues. J was trimmed by 2 bases and V by 0 bases; bases with no gene match: 0. Germline values: CDR1 GTSNPN, CDR2 SVGIG (reference sequence). The CDR3 reads CAWSVGGQETQYF. CDR3 in DNA: TGTGCCTGGAGTGTGGGGGGGCAAGAGACCCAGTACTTC.

V is TRBV29-1 and J is TRBJ2-6, with 12 bases that match TRBD1. The CDR3 totals 18 residues. Per germline, CDR1 SQVTM and CDR2 ANQGSEA. Trimming cost V 4 bases and J 2 bases; bases outside gene matches: 9. This CDR3 reads CSVGAPGQGATGANVLTF. The CDR3 DNA is TGCAGCGTTGGGGCCCCGGGACAGGGGGCCACTGGGGCCAACGTCCTGACTTTC.

The V call is TRBV28, the J call TRBJ1-3; D possibly corresponds to TRBD1 (6 bases). The CDR3 spans 13 residues. V was pared by 5 bases and J by 5 bases, with 10 bases between. Per the germline V gene, CDR1 is MDHEN and CDR2 is SYDVKM. DNA of the CDR3: TGTGCCAGCAGTACGGGACAAAGAAACACCATATATTTT. This encodes CASSTGQRNTIYF.

The J gene is TRBJ2-7, the V gene TRBV28; unclear D gene. V was clipped by 4 bases and J by 2 bases, with 15 bases between them. Germline V gene sequence: CDR1 MDHEN, CDR2 SYDVKM. The CDR3 length is 15 residues. As DNA, the CDR3 is TGTGCCAGCAGTTCCCCCCAAAAAGCTACCTACGAGCAGTACTTC. As protein: CASSSPQKATYEQYF.

The J gene is TRBJ2-5, the V gene TRBV6-6; D possibly corresponds to TRBD1 (5 bases). Per germline, CDR1 MNHNY and CDR2 SVGAGI (reference sequence). CDR3 length: 14 amino acids. The ends were cut back, 4 bases at V and 1 base at J, with 10 bases in the middle. CDR3 protein: CASSWTPSQETQYF. Here the CDR3 DNA reads TGTGCCAGCAGTTGGACACCCTCCCAAGAGACCCAGTACTTC.

V and J are TRBV2 and TRBJ2-5; maybe TRBD1 (6 bases). The CDR3 totals 13 residues. V was pared by 8 bases and J by 2 bases, with 12 bases between. CDR1 SNHLY and CDR2 FYNNEI come from the germline V gene. Written as DNA, the CDR3 is TGTGCCAGCGGCAGAACAGGGCAAGAGACCCAGTACTTC. Translated: CASGRTGQETQYF.

The chain employs TRBV29-1 and TRBJ2-1; D is perhaps TRBD2 (6 bases). Trimming shortened V by 8 bases and J by 5 bases, and 13 bases separated the two germline ends. The CDR3 runs 12 residues. Germline V CDR1 and CDR2: SQVTM, ANQGSEA. The CDR3 is CSTTRVHNEQFF. The CDR3 DNA reads TGCAGCACGACTAGGGTCCACAATGAGCAGTTCTTC.